The 11 T cell receptor beta chains reported below all come from one sample, sequenced in a study of cytomegalovirus exposure and HLA in healthy donors. PCR amplification relied on 60 Vbeta primers (plus 13 Jbeta primers). This table comes from immunoSEQ multiplex PCR, and its TCRdb copy is limited to in-frame clones, with some not included. Among about 160,000 clones listed, over 60% were seen once. Sequenced input: PBMCs. These receptors all stem from a woman aged 25 to 45 in good health and CMV-seronegative.

This rearrangement joins TRBV10-3 to TRBJ1-4, with TRBD1 matching over 7 bases. The J segment lost 5 bases and the V segment lost 4 bases, leaving 7 bases of the junction unmatched. This CDR3 region has 15 residues. Germline V lookup: CDR1 ENHRY, CDR2 SYGVKD. CDR3 amino acids: CAISGGTERNEKLFF. CDR3 sequence (DNA): TGTGCCATCAGTGGGGGGACAGAAAGAAATGAAAAACTGTTTTTT.

The chain carries TRBV4-3 and TRBJ2-7; 7 bases align to TRBD2. CDR3 size: 15 residues. Germline loops: CDR1 LGHNA, CDR2 YSLEER. V lost 1 base and J lost 4; bases outside the gene matches: 7. The DNA for the CDR3 is TGCGCCAGCAGCCAAGTCCGGGGGGTGTTATACGAGCAGTACTTC. Its protein is CASSQVRGVLYEQYF.

The chain carries TRBV11-3 and TRBJ2-5; 9 bases map to TRBD2. Germline V gene data show CDR1 as SGHNT and CDR2 as YENEEA. J lost 5 bases, V lost 3 bases, and 7 bases had no gene match. The CDR3 consists of 15 residues. The CDR3 region is CASSLASGVGETQYF. The CDR3 bases are TGTGCCAGCAGCTTGGCTAGCGGGGTAGGGGAGACCCAGTACTTC.

This chain connects TRBV5-6 to TRBJ1-4, with 9 bases fitting TRBD1. With V trimmed by 4 bases and J by 7 bases, 11 bases remained unmatched. CDR3 length: 16 amino acids. The germline gives CDR1 SGHDT, CDR2 YYEEEE. CDR3 DNA: TGTGCCAGCAGCCTGAGCTGGGACAGGGAGGGTGAAAAACTGTTTTTT. It is translated as CASSLSWDREGEKLFF.

The CDR3 here is CASSLALAAGGGYTF. The DNA of the CDR3 is TGTGCCAGCAGCTTAGCGTTGGCAGCAGGTGGTGGCTACACCTTC. The V gene is TRBV7-9, the J gene TRBJ1-2, with D uncertain. This CDR3 has 15 residues. Looked up from germline, CDR1 is SEHNR and CDR2 is FQNEAQ (reference sequence). Trimming left V 0 bases short and J 7 bases short, with 15 bases between.

The V call is TRBV4-2, the J call TRBJ2-7; TRBD1 matches 7 bases. CDR3 length equals 17 residues. Germline CDR1 is LGHNA and CDR2 is YNFKEQ. After removal of 3 bases from V and 1 base from J, the junction contained 12 bases not matched to a gene. Here the CDR3 reads CASSHGHAGTASYEQYF. For the CDR3, the DNA is TGTGCCAGCAGCCATGGGCATGCCGGGACAGCTTCCTACGAGCAGTACTTC.

The J gene is TRBJ1-1, the V gene TRBV30, with TRBD1 identical over 7 bases. Germline V lookup: CDR1 GTSNPN, CDR2 SVGIG (reference sequence). This CDR3 region has 13 residues. V lost 4 bases, J lost 1 base, and 3 bases stayed unmatched. CDR3 sequence (DNA): TGTGCCTGGAATCAGGGGGAGAACACTGAAGCTTTCTTT. Amino acids: CAWNQGENTEAFF.

The chain couples TRBV4-3 to TRBJ1-1, with D unresolved. The germline V and J ends were trimmed by 3 bases and 7 bases, with 18 bases remaining between them. The CDR3 has 15 residues. Per the germline V gene, CDR1 is LGHNA and CDR2 is YSLEER. The CDR3 region has the DNA TGCGCCAGCAGCCACGGACTAGGGCGAATAATTGAAGCTTTCTTT. Translation: CASSHGLGRIIEAFF.

The J gene is TRBJ2-1, the V gene TRBV30; 7 bases match TRBD1. This CDR3 contains 15 residues. Germline lookup yields CDR1 GTSNPN and CDR2 SVGIG (reference sequence). V trimming: 1 base; J trimming: 0 bases; junction bases outside the gene matches: 3. The CDR3 region is CAWSEGQYSYNEQFF. DNA for the CDR3: TGTGCCTGGAGTGAGGGACAGTACTCCTACAATGAGCAGTTCTTC.

This rearrangement joins TRBV5-5 to TRBJ2-6, with TRBD1 matching 9 bases. CDR1 is SGHKS and CDR2 is YYEKEE in the germline V gene (reference sequence). V was pared by 6 bases and J by 4 bases, with 11 bases of the junction left unmatched. The CDR3 is 17 amino acids. CDR3 sequence (DNA): TGTGCCAGCAACCCCGGGACAGGGCCCACCGGGGCCAACGTCCTGACTTTC. Amino acid sequence: CASNPGTGPTGANVLTF. Full variable domain (missing parts from reference TRBV5-5 and TRBJ2-6): DAGVTQSPTHLIKTRGQQVTLRCSPISGHKSVSWYQQVLGQGPQFIFQYYEKEERGRGNFPDRFSARQFPNYSSELNVNALLLGDSALYLCASNPGTGPTGANVLTFGAGSRLTVL.

The CDR3 protein is CAWSVQGVYNEQFF. CDR3 nucleotide sequence: TGTGCCTGGAGTGTACAGGGAGTATACAATGAGCAGTTCTTC. J is TRBJ2-1 and V is TRBV30; D is possibly TRBD1 (6 bases). This CDR3 region has 14 residues. Germline values: CDR1 GTSNPN, CDR2 SVGIG (reference sequence). Trimming took 0 bases from V and 4 from J, leaving 10 bases between them.